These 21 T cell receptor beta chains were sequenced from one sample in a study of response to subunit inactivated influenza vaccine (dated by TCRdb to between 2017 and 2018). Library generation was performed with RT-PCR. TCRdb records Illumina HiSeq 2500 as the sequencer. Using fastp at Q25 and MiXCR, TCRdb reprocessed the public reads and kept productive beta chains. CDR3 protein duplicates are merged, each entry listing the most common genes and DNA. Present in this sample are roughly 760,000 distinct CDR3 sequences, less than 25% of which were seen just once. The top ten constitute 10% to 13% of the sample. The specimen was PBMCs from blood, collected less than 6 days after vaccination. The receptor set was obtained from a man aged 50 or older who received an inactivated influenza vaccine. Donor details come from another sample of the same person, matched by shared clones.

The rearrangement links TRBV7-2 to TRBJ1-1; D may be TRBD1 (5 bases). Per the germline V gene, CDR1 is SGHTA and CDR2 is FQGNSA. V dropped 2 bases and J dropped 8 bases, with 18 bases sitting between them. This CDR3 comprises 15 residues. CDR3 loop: CASSLRFGDALEAFF. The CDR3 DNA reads TGTGCCAGCAGCTTAAGGTTTGGGGACGCCTTGGAAGCTTTCTTT.

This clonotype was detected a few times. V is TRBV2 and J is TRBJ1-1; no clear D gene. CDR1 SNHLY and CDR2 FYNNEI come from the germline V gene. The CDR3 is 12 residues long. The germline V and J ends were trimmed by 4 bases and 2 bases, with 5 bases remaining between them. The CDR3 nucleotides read TGTGCCAGCAGTGGGGGAAACACTGAAGCTTTCTTT. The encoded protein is CASSGGNTEAFF. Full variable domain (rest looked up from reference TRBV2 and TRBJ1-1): EPEVTQTPSHQVTQMGQEVILRCVPISNHLYFYWYRQILGQKVEFLVSFYNNEISEKSEIFDDQFSVERPDGSNFTLKIRSTKLEDSAMYFCASSGGNTEAFFGQGTRLTVV.

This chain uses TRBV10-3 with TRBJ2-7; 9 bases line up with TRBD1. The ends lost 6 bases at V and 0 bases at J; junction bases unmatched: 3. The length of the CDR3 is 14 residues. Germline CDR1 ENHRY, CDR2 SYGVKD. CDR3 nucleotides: TGTGCCATCAGCCGGACAGGGGTCTCCTACGAGCAGTACTTC. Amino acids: CAISRTGVSYEQYF.

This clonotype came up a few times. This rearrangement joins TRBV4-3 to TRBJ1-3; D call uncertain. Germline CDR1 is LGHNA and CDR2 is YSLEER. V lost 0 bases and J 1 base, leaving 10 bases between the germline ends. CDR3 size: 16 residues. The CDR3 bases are TGCGCCAGCAGCCAAGATTTCCGGTCTTCTGGAAACACCATATATTTT. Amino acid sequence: CASSQDFRSSGNTIYF.

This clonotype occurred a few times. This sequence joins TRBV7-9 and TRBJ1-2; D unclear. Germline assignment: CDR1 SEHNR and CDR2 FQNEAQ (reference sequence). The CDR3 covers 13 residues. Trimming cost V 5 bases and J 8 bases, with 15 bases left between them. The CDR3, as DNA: TGTGCCAGCAGCCCTGCTGGGCCCGGGGGCTACACCTTC. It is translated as CASSPAGPGGYTF.

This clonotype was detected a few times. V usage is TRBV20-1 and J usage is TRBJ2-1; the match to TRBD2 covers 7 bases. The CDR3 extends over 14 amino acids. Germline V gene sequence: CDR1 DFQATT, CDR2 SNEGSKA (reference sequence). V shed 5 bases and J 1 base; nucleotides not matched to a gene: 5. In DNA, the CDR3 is TGCAGTGCTTCCCGGGAGGTATCCTACAATGAGCAGTTCTTC. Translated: CSASREVSYNEQFF.

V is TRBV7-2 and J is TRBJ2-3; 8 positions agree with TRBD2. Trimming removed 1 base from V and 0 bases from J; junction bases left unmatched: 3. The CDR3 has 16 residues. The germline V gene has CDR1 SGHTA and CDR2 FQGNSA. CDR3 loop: CASSLDSGGSTDTQYF. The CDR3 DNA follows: TGTGCCAGCAGCTTAGATTCGGGGGGGAGCACAGATACGCAGTATTTT.

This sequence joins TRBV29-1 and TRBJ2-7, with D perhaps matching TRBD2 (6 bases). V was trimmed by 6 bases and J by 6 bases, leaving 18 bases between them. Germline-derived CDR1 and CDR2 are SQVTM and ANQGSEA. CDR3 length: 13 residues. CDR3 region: CSVASLGGGEQYF. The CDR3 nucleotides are TGCAGCGTCGCTTCGTTGGGAGGCGGCGAGCAGTACTTC.

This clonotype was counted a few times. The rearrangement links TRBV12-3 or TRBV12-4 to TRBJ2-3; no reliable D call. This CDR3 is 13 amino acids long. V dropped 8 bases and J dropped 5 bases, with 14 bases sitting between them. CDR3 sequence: CASVSETIDTQYF. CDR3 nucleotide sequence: TGTGCCAGCGTTTCGGAGACAATAGATACGCAGTATTTT.

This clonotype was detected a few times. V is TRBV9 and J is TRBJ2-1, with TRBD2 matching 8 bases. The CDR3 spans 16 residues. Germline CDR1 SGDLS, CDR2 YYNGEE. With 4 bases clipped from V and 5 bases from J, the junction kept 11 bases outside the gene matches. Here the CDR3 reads CASSPGSGSIHNEQFF. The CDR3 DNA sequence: TGTGCCAGCAGCCCTGGGAGCGGGAGTATCCACAATGAGCAGTTCTTC.

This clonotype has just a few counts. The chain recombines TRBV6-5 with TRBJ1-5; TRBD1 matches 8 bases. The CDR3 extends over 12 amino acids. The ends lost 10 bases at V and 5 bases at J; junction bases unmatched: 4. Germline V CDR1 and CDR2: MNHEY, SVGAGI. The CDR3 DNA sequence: TGTGCCACCCCACAGGGGGATCAGCCCCAGCATTTT. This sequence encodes CATPQGDQPQHF.

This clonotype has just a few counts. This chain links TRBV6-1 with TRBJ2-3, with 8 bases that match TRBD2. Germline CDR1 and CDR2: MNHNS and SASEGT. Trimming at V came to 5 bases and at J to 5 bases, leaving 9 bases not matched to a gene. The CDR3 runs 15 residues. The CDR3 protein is CASSPRGAREDTQYF. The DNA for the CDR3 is TGTGCCAGCAGTCCGCGGGGGGCGCGTGAAGATACGCAGTATTTT.

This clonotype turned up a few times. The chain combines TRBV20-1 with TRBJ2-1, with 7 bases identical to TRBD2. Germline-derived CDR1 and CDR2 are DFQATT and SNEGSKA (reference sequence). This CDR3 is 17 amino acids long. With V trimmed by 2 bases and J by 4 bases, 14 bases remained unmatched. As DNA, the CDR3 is TGCAGTGCTAGACCTTTGGGGGGGACTACACTATACAATGAGCAGTTCTTC. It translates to CSARPLGGTTLYNEQFF.

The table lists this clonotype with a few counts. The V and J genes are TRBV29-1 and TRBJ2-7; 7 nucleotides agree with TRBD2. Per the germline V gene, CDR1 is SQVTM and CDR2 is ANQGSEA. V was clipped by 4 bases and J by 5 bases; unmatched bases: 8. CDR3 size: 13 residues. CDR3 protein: CSVVGRLAHEQYF. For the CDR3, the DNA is TGCAGCGTTGTAGGCCGACTAGCTCACGAGCAGTACTTC.

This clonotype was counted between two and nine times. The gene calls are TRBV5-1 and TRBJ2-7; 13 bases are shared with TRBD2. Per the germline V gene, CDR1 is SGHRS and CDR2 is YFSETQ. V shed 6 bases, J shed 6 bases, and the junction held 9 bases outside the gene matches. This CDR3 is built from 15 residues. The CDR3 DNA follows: TGCGCCAGCACCACAGGACTAGCGGGAGATCTCGAGCAGTACTTC. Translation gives CASTTGLAGDLEQYF.

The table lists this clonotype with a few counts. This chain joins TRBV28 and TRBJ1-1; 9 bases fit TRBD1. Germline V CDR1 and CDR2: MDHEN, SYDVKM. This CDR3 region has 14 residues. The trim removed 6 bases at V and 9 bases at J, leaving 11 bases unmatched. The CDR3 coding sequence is TGTGCCAGCAGGCAAGGGACAGGGAGAAACCAAGCTTTCTTT. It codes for CASRQGTGRNQAFF.

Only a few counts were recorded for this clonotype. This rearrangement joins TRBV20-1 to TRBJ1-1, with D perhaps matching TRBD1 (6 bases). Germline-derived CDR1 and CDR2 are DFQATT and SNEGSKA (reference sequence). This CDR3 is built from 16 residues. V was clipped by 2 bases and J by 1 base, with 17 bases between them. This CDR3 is CSARSTQGLTNTEAFF. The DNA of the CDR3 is TGCAGTGCTAGAAGTACGCAGGGGTTGACGAACACTGAAGCTTTCTTT.

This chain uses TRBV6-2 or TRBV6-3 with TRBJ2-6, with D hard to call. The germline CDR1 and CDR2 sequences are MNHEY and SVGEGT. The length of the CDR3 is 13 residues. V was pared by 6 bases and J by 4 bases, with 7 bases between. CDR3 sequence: CASRRKGANVLTF. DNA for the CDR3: TGTGCCAGCAGACGAAAAGGGGCCAACGTCCTGACTTTC.

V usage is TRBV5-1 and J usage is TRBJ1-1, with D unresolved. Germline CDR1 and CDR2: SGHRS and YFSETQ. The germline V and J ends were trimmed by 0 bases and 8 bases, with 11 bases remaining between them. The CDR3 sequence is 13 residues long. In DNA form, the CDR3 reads TGCGCCAGCAGCTTGGGTGTGAATTGGGAAGCTTTCTTT. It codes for CASSLGVNWEAFF.

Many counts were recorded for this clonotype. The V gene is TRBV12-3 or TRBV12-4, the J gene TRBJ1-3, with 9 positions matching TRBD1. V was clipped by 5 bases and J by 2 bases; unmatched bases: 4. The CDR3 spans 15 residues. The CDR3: CASSGTGSPGNTIYF. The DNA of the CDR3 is TGTGCCAGCAGTGGGACAGGGAGCCCTGGAAACACCATATATTTT.

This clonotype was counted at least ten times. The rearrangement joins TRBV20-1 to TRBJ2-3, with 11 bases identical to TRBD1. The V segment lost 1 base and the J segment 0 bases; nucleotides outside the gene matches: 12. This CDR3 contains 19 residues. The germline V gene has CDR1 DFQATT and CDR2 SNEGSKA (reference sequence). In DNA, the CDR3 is TGCAGTGCTAGAGCCCTCGGACAGGGGGCATCTTTTAGCACAGATACGCAGTATTTT. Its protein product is CSARALGQGASFSTDTQYF.